One and the same sample provided the 28 T cell receptor beta chains below, sequenced in a study of T-cell reconstitution after alpha-beta-depleted transplantation in children. For TCRbeta, the library was prepared with unique molecular identifiers. TCRdb re-analysed the PCR reads in MiXCR, keeping a single row per CDR3 protein. The sample holds approximately 800,000 distinct CDR3 sequences, about 16% seen once. The sample was PBMCs, mostly from graft donor cells, taken 360 days after TCRalphabeta/CD19-depleted stem cell transplant. The receptors were gathered from a male patient between 10 and 17 years old who had a stem cell transplant for acute lymphoblastic leukemia, so the T cells may come from the graft donor.

This clonotype was observed a handful of times. V usage is TRBV5-1 and J usage is TRBJ2-1, with D uncertain. Per the germline V gene, CDR1 is SGHRS and CDR2 is YFSETQ. The CDR3 sequence is 15 residues long. V lost 3 bases and J 4 bases, leaving 14 bases between the germline ends. CDR3 loop: CASSWVGSRYNEQFF. The DNA for the CDR3 is TGCGCCAGCAGCTGGGTAGGGTCCAGGTACAATGAGCAGTTCTTC.

This clonotype was recorded a few times. The chain uses TRBV7-2 and TRBJ2-1; D is ambiguous. This CDR3 region has 16 residues. From germline, CDR1 is SGHTA and CDR2 FQGNSA. The germline V and J ends were trimmed by 3 bases and 0 bases, with 12 bases remaining between them. CDR3 sequence reads: CASSLLLGLSYNEQFF. The CDR3 DNA reads as TGTGCCAGCAGCTTGTTGTTAGGGCTCTCCTACAATGAGCAGTTCTTC.

This clonotype was detected only a few times. J is TRBJ2-1 and V is TRBV6-2 or TRBV6-3; 7 bases line up with TRBD1. Germline CDR1 reads MNHEY; CDR2 reads SVGEGT. V was clipped by 7 bases and J by 7 bases; unmatched bases: 13. The CDR3 has 15 residues. As DNA, the CDR3 is TGTGCCAGCAACTTTGTCCCGACAGGGAGTAATGAGCAGTTCTTC. Translation: CASNFVPTGSNEQFF.

This clonotype was found many times. The rearrangement joins TRBV7-8 to TRBJ2-1, with TRBD2 identical over 7 bases. The CDR3 is 15 residues long. V trimming: 5 bases; J trimming: 5 bases; junction bases outside the gene matches: 9. Germline-derived CDR1 and CDR2 are SGHVS and FQNEAQ. This chain's CDR3 is CASSLMGLTNNEQFF. DNA of the CDR3: TGTGCCAGCAGCCTGATGGGACTAACAAACAATGAGCAGTTCTTC.

As for this clonotype: A read error may explain this, as a much larger clone is one base away. In this CDR3 the conserved last residue, phenylalanine or tryptophan, is missing, so a read error is likely. DNA of the CDR3: TGTGCCAGCAGGGAAAACAGGGTTTCACCCCTCCACTTA. Translation: CASRENRVSPLHL. The chain carries TRBV6-1 and TRBJ1-6; D may be TRBD1 (6 bases). Per germline, CDR1 MNHNS and CDR2 SASEGT. CDR3 length: 13 amino acids. V was clipped by 6 bases and J by 9 bases, with 12 bases between them.

The rearrangement uses TRBV4-1 and TRBJ2-5; 10 bases map to TRBD1. Trimming cost V 3 bases and J 2 bases; bases outside gene matches: 9. The CDR3 length is 17 residues. Germline V gene sequence: CDR1 MGHRA, CDR2 YSYEKL. The CDR3 DNA sequence: TGCGCCAGCAGCCAGGATCCAGGACAGGGGGGGCAAGAGACCCAGTACTTC. This encodes CASSQDPGQGGQETQYF.

This clonotype has at least ten counts. The rearrangement joins TRBV5-1 to TRBJ1-2; maybe TRBD1 (5 bases). Trimming removed 7 bases from V and 2 bases from J, with 15 bases in between. Germline V CDR1 and CDR2: SGHRS, YFSETQ. The CDR3 spans 14 residues. CDR3 DNA sequence: TGCGCCAGCGCCTCAGGGATCCAGAACTATGGCTACACCTTC. Amino acid sequence: CASASGIQNYGYTF.

This chain joins TRBV20-1 and TRBJ2-7, with 8 bases that match TRBD2. CDR1 and CDR2 (germline): DFQATT, SNEGSKA (reference sequence). The CDR3 is 15 residues long. After removal of 6 bases from V and 5 bases from J, the junction contained 15 bases not matched to a gene. CDR3 sequence reads: CSAPPGPAGVNEQYF. CDR3 nucleotides: TGCAGTGCCCCCCCCGGGCCAGCGGGAGTGAACGAGCAGTACTTC.

The chain couples TRBV7-8 to TRBJ2-1; 7 nucleotides agree with TRBD2. The CDR3 is 16 residues long. The ends lost 5 bases at V and 2 bases at J; junction bases unmatched: 9. Germline CDR1 reads SGHVS; CDR2 reads FQNEAQ. Here the CDR3 reads CASSPVVAGAYNEQFF. The CDR3 bases are TGTGCCAGCAGCCCCGTTGTCGCGGGAGCCTACAATGAGCAGTTCTTC.

V and J are TRBV2 and TRBJ2-1, with a possible D match to TRBD1 (7 bases). The V end was cut by 8 bases, the J end by 1 base, with 9 bases between. This CDR3 region has 13 residues. CDR1 and CDR2 (germline): SNHLY, FYNNEI. The CDR3 here is CASAGQSYNEQFF. CDR3 in DNA: TGTGCCAGCGCGGGACAGTCCTACAATGAGCAGTTCTTC. The complete variable domain, with remaining parts taken from reference TRBV2 and TRBJ2-1, reads EPEVTQTPSHQVTQMGQEVILRCVPISNHLYFYWYRQILGQKVEFLVSFYNNEISEKSEIFDDQFSVERPDGSNFTLKIRSTKLEDSAMYFCASAGQSYNEQFFGPGTRLTVL.

This sequence joins TRBV7-9 and TRBJ2-5; the D gene is possibly TRBD1 (6 bases). This CDR3 has 15 residues. V lost 1 base and J lost 5, with 14 bases in between. Looked up from germline, CDR1 is SEHNR and CDR2 is FQNEAQ (reference sequence). The CDR3 coding sequence is TGTGCCAGCAGCTTAGGGCCGCAGGGGAGCGAGACCCAGTACTTC. Its translation is CASSLGPQGSETQYF.

This chain connects TRBV20-1 to TRBJ2-3; 8 bases line up with TRBD2. The CDR3 spans 16 residues. V lost 1 base, J lost 2 bases, and 8 bases stayed unmatched. The germline gives CDR1 DFQATT, CDR2 SNEGSKA (reference sequence). The CDR3 is CSARGGREGPTDTQYF. In DNA, the CDR3 is TGCAGTGCTAGAGGAGGACGGGAGGGTCCCACAGATACGCAGTATTTT.

This clonotype came up a few times. The chain employs TRBV5-1 and TRBJ2-1; D unresolved. CDR3 size: 15 residues. Germline V lookup: CDR1 SGHRS, CDR2 YFSETQ. Trimming removed 3 bases from V and 4 bases from J, with 14 bases in between. DNA for the CDR3: TGCGCCAGCAGCTCGTTCGCGCGGTATTACAATGAGCAGTTCTTC. Translation gives CASSSFARYYNEQFF.

This clonotype was recorded a few times. The chain couples TRBV9 to TRBJ2-7; D is ambiguous. V was pared by 0 bases and J by 3 bases, with 16 bases between. This CDR3 spans 16 amino acids. Per germline, CDR1 SGDLS and CDR2 YYNGEE. CDR3 amino acids: CASSVAHGASGYEQYF. For the CDR3, the DNA is TGTGCCAGCAGCGTAGCCCACGGAGCCTCGGGCTACGAGCAGTACTTC.

The V gene is TRBV4-1, the J gene TRBJ2-5; maybe TRBD2 (5 bases). Germline V gene data show CDR1 as MGHRA and CDR2 as YSYEKL. The length of the CDR3 is 14 residues. Trimming removed 1 base at V and 4 bases at J, with 10 bases between. CDR3: CASSQAGSAETQYF. The CDR3, as DNA: TGCGCCAGCAGCCAAGCTGGGAGCGCAGAGACCCAGTACTTC.

In its sample, this clonotype was seen many times. The V gene is TRBV5-1, the J gene TRBJ2-3; tentatively, D is TRBD1 (6 bases). There are 14 residues in the CDR3. Trimming left V 4 bases short and J 4 bases short, with 13 bases between. Germline lookup yields CDR1 SGHRS and CDR2 YFSETQ. CDR3 sequence (DNA): TGCGCCAGCAGCCGCGATGGGGGCCCAGATACGCAGTATTTT. Protein product: CASSRDGGPDTQYF. Together with reference TRBV5-1 and TRBJ2-3, the CDR3 gives the full variable domain: KAGVTQTPRYLIKTRGQQVTLSCSPISGHRSVSWYQQTPGQGLQFLFEYFSETQRNKGNFPGRFSGRQFSNSRSEMNVSTLELGDSALYLCASSRDGGPDTQYFGPGTRLTVL.

CDR3 loop: CASSSFQETQYF. The DNA of the CDR3 is TGCGCCAGCAGCTCCTTCCAAGAGACCCAGTACTTC. This rearrangement joins TRBV5-1 to TRBJ2-5; D ambiguous. The V and J ends lost 3 bases and 1 base respectively, with 4 bases between them. Germline V gene sequence: CDR1 SGHRS, CDR2 YFSETQ. This CDR3 is 12 amino acids long.

The V and J genes are TRBV24-1 and TRBJ2-3, with D tentatively TRBD2 (5 bases). This CDR3 comprises 15 residues. V lost 1 base and J lost 3, with 10 bases in between. The germline V gene encodes CDR1 KGHDR and CDR2 SFDVKD. This chain's CDR3 is CATSDFGRPTDTQYF. The CDR3 DNA is TGTGCCACCAGTGATTTTGGGAGACCGACAGATACGCAGTATTTT.

This chain joins TRBV5-5 and TRBJ2-1; 8 bases map to TRBD1. This CDR3 spans 18 amino acids. V gave up 6 bases and J gave up 4 bases; unmatched junction bases: 18. Germline assignment: CDR1 SGHKS and CDR2 YYEKEE (reference sequence). The chain's CDR3 is CASTKLPPGQGRYNEQFF. CDR3 DNA: TGTGCCAGCACTAAACTCCCGCCCGGACAGGGCCGATACAATGAGCAGTTCTTC.

Ten or more counts support this clonotype. The rearrangement links TRBV7-9 to TRBJ2-1, with a weak D call TRBD2 (5 bases). From germline, CDR1 is SEHNR and CDR2 FQNEAQ (reference sequence). The CDR3 has 12 amino acids. V lost 8 bases to trimming and J lost 9 bases, with 14 bases between them. For the CDR3, the DNA is TGTGCCAGCGGCCTAGCTTTCGGTGAGCAGTTCTTC. Encoded protein: CASGLAFGEQFF.

The table lists this clonotype with a few counts. CDR3 amino acids: CASSRGLVDTQYF. CDR3 in DNA: TGTGCCAGCAGCAGGGGGCTGGTAGATACGCAGTATTTT. The rearrangement links TRBV7-3 to TRBJ2-3, with TRBD1 matching 7 bases. With V trimmed by 5 bases and J by 5 bases, 4 bases remained unmatched. This CDR3 has 13 amino acids. The V gene's germline CDR1 is SGHTA and CDR2 FQGTGA.

This clonotype was seen more than once but under ten times. V usage is TRBV5-1 and J usage is TRBJ2-7, with D perhaps matching TRBD2 (6 bases). There are 15 residues in the CDR3. V lost 1 base, J lost 3 bases, and 14 bases lay in between. CDR1 SGHRS and CDR2 YFSETQ come from the germline V gene. CDR3 region: CASSLLPGDLYEQYF. The DNA of the CDR3 is TGCGCCAGCAGCTTGTTACCGGGAGATCTCTACGAGCAGTACTTC.

This clonotype was recorded a few times. The V call is TRBV6-1, the J call TRBJ2-7; the match to TRBD1 covers 8 bases. V gave up 7 bases and J gave up 2 bases; unmatched junction bases: 10. The CDR3 is made up of 15 amino acids. Looked up from germline, CDR1 is MNHNS and CDR2 is SASEGT. CDR3 bases: TGTGCCAGCACGTCTCAGACAGGGGCAGCCTACGAGCAGTACTTC. Residues: CASTSQTGAAYEQYF.

This chain connects TRBV29-1 to TRBJ2-7, with TRBD1 as a possible D gene (6 bases). Germline CDR1 and CDR2: SQVTM and ANQGSEA. The CDR3 contains 13 residues. V gave up 6 bases and J gave up 7 bases, with 19 bases separating them. The CDR3 DNA sequence: TGCAGCGTCAGGGGCGGGTCGACGGGGGAGCAGTACTTC. It specifies CSVRGGSTGEQYF.

This clonotype was seen only a few times. The chain links TRBV25-1 to TRBJ2-5, with a possible D match to TRBD1 (5 bases). Germline values: CDR1 MGHDK, CDR2 SYGVNS. The CDR3 totals 14 residues. V lost 4 bases and J lost 2, with 11 bases in between. This CDR3 reads CASSGGHRQETQYF. The CDR3 DNA sequence: TGTGCCAGCAGTGGTGGGCACAGGCAAGAGACCCAGTACTTC.

The chain recombines TRBV18 with TRBJ1-1; D remains ambiguous. CDR3 length: 15 amino acids. Per the germline V gene, CDR1 is KGHSH and CDR2 is LQKENI. The V gene lost 3 bases and the J gene lost 2 bases, with 13 bases spanning the gap. CDR3 sequence: CASSPSERSNTEAFF. Here the CDR3 DNA reads TGTGCCAGCTCACCGTCGGAGAGATCTAACACTGAAGCTTTCTTT.

A remark on this clonotype: Its ends do not fully match the called genes, so a read error is possible. The chain recombines TRBV4-1 with TRBJ2-1; the match to TRBD2 covers 15 bases. The CDR3 contains 20 residues. CDR1 is MGHRA, CDR2 YSYEKL, per germline. This CDR3 is CASSQEGLAGGPSSYNEQCF. The CDR3 DNA is TGCGCCAGCAGCCAAGAGGGACTAGCGGGAGGACCGAGCTCCTACAATGAGCAGTGCTTC.

The chain is built from TRBV20-1 and TRBJ2-5; possibly TRBD2 for D (6 bases). The germline CDR1 and CDR2 sequences are DFQATT and SNEGSKA (reference sequence). Between the trimmed V and J ends, which lost 5 bases and 1 base, there was a span of 11 bases. CDR3 length equals 13 residues. CDR3 sequence (DNA): TGCAGTGCTGCCGGGAGCCCCCAAGAGACCCAGTACTTC. It codes for CSAAGSPQETQYF.